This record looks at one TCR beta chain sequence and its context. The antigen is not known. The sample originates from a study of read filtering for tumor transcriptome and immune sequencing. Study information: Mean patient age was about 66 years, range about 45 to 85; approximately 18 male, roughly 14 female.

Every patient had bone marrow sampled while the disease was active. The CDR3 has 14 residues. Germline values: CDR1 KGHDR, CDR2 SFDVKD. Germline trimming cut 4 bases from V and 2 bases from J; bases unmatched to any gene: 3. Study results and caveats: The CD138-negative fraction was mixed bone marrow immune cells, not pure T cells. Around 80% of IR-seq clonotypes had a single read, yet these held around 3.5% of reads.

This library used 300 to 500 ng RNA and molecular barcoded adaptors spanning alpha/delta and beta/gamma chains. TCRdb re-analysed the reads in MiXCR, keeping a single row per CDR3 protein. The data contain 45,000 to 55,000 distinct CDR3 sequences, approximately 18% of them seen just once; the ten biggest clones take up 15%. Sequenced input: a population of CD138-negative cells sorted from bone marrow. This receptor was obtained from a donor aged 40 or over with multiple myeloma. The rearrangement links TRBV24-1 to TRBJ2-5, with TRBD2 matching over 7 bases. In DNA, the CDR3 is TGTGCCACCAGTGACGCCGGGGGGCAAGAGACCCAGTACTTC. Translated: CATSDAGGQETQYF.